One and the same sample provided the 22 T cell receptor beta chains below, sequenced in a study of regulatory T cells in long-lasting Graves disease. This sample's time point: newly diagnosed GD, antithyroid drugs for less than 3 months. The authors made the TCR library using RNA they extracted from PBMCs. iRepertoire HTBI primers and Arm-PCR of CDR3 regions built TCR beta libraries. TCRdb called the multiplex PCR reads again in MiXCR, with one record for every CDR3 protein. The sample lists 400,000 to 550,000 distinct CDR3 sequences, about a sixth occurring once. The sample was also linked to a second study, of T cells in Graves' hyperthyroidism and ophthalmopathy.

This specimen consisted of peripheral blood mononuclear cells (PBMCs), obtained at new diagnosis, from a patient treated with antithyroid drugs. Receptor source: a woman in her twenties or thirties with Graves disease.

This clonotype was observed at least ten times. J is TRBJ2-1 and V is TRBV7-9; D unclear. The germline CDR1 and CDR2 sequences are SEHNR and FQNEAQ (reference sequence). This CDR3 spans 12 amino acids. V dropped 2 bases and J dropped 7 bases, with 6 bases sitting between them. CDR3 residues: CASSLSRNEQFF. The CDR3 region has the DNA TGTGCCAGCAGCTTAAGTAGGAATGAGCAGTTCTTC.

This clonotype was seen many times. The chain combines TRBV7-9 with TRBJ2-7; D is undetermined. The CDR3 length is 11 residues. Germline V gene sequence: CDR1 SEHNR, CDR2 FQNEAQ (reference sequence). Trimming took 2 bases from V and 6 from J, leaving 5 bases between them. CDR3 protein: CASSLMREQYF. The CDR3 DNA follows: TGTGCCAGCAGCTTAATGCGCGAGCAGTACTTC.

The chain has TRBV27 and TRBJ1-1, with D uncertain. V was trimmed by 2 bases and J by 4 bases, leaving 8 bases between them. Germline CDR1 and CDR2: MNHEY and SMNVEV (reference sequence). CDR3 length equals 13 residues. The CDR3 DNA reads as TGTGCCAGCAGTTTACGCCCAGGCACTGAAGCTTTCTTT. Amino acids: CASSLRPGTEAFF.

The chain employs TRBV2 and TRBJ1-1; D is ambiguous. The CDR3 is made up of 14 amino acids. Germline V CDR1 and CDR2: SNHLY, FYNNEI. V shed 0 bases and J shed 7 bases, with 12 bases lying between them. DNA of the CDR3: TGTGCCAGCAGTGAAGCAGGCGAGACAAGTGAAGCTTTCTTT. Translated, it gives CASSEAGETSEAFF.

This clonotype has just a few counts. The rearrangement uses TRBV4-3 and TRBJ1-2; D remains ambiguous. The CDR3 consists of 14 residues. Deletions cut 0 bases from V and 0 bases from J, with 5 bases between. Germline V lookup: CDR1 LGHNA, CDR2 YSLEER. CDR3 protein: CASSQEPANYGYTF. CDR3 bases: TGCGCCAGCAGCCAAGAACCCGCTAACTATGGCTACACCTTC.

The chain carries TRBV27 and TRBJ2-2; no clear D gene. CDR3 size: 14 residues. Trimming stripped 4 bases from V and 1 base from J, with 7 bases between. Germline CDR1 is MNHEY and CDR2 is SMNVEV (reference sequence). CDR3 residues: CASSWVGNTGELFF. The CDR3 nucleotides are TGTGCCAGCAGTTGGGTTGGGAACACCGGGGAGCTGTTTTTT.

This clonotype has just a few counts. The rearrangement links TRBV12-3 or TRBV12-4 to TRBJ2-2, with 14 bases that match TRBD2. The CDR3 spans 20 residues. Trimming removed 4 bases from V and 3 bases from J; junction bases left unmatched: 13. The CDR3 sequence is CASSSRSRLAGGPHTGELFF. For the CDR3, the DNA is TGTGCCAGCAGTTCCCGTTCCAGACTAGCGGGAGGGCCCCACACCGGGGAGCTGTTTTTT.

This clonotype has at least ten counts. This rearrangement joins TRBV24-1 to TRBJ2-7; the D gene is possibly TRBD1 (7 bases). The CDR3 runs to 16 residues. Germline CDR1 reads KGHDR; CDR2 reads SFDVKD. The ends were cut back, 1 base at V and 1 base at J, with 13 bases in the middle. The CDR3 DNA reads TGTGCCACCAGTGATTTCGGTCAGGGGGGATCCTACGAGCAGTACTTC. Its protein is CATSDFGQGGSYEQYF.

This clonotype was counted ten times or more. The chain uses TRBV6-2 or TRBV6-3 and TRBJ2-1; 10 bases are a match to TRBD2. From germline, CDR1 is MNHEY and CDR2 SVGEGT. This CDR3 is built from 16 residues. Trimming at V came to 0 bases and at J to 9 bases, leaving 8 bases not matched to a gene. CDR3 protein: CASSYSLAGGRAEQFF. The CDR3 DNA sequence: TGTGCCAGCAGTTACTCGTTAGCGGGAGGCCGGGCTGAGCAGTTCTTC.

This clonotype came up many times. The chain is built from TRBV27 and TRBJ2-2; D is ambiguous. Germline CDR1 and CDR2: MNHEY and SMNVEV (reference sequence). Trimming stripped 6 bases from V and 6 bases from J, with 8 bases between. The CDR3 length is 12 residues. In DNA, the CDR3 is TGTGCCAGCAGACAGAGTCCCGGGGAGCTGTTTTTT. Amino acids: CASRQSPGELFF.

CDR3 in DNA: TGTGCCTGGGGACCTCTCAACCGGGGGACCACCGGGGAGCTGTTTTTT. Its translation: CAWGPLNRGTTGELFF. This chain connects TRBV30 to TRBJ2-2; possible D gene TRBD2, 6 bases. This CDR3 has 16 residues. Deletions cut 5 bases from V and 4 bases from J, with 20 bases between. The germline V gene has CDR1 GTSNPN and CDR2 SVGIG (reference sequence).

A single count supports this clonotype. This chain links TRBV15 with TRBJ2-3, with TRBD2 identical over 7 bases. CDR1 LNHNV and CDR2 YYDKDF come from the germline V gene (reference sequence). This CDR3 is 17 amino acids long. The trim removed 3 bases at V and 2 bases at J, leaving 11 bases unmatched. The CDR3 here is CATSSWGGSGDTDTQYF. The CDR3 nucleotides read TGTGCCACCAGCAGTTGGGGGGGGAGTGGTGACACAGATACGCAGTATTTT.

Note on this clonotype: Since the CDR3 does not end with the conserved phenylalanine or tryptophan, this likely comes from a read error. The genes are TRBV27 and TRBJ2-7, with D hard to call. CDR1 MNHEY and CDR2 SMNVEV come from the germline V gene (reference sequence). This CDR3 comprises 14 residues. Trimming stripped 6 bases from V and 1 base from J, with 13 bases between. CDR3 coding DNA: TGTGCCAGCAGCCCGACGGACGATTCCTACGAGCAGTACTTA. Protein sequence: CASSPTDDSYEQYL.

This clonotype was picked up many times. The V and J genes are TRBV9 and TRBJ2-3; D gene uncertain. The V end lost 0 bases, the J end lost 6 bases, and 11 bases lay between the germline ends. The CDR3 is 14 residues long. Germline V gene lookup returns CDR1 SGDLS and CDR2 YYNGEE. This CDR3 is CASSVDLSLDTQYF. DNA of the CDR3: TGTGCCAGCAGCGTAGATCTCTCCCTCGATACGCAGTATTTT. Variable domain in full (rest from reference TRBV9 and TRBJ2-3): DSGVTQTPKHLITATGQRVTLRCSPRSGDLSVYWYQQSLDQGLQFLIQYYNGEERAKGNILERFSAQQFPDLHSELNLSSLELGDSALYFCASSVDLSLDTQYFGPGTRLTVL.

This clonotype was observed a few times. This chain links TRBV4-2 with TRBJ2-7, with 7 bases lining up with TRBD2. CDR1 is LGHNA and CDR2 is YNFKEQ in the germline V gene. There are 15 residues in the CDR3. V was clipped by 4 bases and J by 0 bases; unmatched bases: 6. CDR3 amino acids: CASSLAGAGSYEQYF. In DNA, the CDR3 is TGTGCCAGCAGCCTGGCGGGAGCCGGCTCCTACGAGCAGTACTTC.

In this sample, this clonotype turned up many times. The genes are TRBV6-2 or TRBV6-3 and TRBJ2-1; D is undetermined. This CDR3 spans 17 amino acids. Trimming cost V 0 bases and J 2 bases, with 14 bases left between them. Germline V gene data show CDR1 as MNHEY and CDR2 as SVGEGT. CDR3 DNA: TGTGCCAGCAGTTACTCTCAGCTAGTTGTACCCTACAATGAGCAGTTCTTC. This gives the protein CASSYSQLVVPYNEQFF.

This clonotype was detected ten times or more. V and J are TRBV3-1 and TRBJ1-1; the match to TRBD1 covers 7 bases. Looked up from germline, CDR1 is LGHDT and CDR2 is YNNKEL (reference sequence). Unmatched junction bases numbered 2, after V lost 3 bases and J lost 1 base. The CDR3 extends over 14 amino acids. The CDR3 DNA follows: TGTGCCAGCAGCCACGGGACAGCGAACACTGAAGCTTTCTTT. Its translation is CASSHGTANTEAFF. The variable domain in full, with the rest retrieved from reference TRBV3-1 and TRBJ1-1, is DTAVSQTPKYLVTQMGNDKSIKCEQNLGHDTMYWYKQDSKKFLKIMFSYNNKELIINETVPNRFSPKSPDKAHLNLHINSLELGDSAVYFCASSHGTANTEAFFGQGTRLTVV.

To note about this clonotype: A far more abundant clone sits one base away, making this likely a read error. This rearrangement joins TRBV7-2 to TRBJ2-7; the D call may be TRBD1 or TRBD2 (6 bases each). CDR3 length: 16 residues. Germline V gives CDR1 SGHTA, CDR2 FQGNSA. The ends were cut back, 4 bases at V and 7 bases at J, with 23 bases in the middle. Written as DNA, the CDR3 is TGTGCCAGCAGCTCCCCCAGGGGAGGCTCCTACAATGAGCAGTACTTC. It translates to CASSSPRGGSYNEQYF.

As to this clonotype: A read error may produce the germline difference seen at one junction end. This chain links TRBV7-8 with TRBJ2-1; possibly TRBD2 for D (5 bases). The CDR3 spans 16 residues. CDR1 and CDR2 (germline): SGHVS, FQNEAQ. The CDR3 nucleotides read TGTGCCAACAGCTCCGCCCGGGGTGGGTTTTACAATGAGCAGTTCTTC. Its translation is CANSSARGGFYNEQFF.

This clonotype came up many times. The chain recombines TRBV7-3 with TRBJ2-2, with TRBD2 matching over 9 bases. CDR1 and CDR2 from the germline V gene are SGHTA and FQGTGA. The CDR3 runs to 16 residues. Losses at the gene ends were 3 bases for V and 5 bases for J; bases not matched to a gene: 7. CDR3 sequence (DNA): TGTGCCAGCAGCTTGGGTAGCGGGAGCCAGACCGGGGAGCTGTTTTTT. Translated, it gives CASSLGSGSQTGELFF.

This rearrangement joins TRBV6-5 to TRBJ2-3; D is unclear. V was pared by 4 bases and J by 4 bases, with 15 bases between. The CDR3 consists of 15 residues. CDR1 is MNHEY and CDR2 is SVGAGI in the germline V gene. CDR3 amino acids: CASSSENVFSDTQYF. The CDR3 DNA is TGTGCCAGCAGTTCTGAAAATGTCTTCTCAGATACGCAGTATTTT.

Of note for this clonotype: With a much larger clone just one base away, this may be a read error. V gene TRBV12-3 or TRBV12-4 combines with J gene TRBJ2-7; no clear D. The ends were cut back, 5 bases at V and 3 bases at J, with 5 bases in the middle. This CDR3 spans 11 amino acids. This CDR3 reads CASSALYEQYF. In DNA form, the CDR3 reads TGTGCCAGCAGTGCACTCTACGAGCAGTACTTC.